These 29 T cell receptor beta chains originate from one sample sequenced in a study of regulatory T cells in long-lasting Graves disease. Library construction for TCR beta used iRepertoire HTBI primers and Arm-PCR of CDR3 regions. TCRdb analysed the multiplex PCR reads with MiXCR anew, one entry per CDR3 protein. This repertoire shows more than 300,000 distinct CDR3 sequences, roughly a fifth found once; its top ten account for less than 35%. The sample's time point: persistent/refractory GD, antithyroid drugs over 5 years with positive TRAb. With RNA extracted from PBMCs as input, the TCR library was made. The sample in question was peripheral blood mononuclear cells (PBMCs), obtained when the disease was refractory, from a patient treated with antithyroid drugs. The receptors come from a female donor with Graves disease.

This rearrangement joins TRBV2 to TRBJ2-1; D uncertain. Trimming pared 8 bases from V and 9 bases from J, leaving 23 bases between. The CDR3 runs 15 residues. Germline CDR1 is SNHLY and CDR2 is FYNNEI. In DNA, the CDR3 is TGTGCCAGCGAGAGTAACTCGCAACGGTCCGGTGAGCAGTTCTTC. This translates into CASESNSQRSGEQFF.

Concerning this clonotype: A clone one base away is much larger, so this may be a read error. This CDR3 fails to terminate in the conserved phenylalanine or tryptophan, so it likely reflects a read error. The genes are TRBV2 and TRBJ1-1; unclear D gene. Germline CDR1 is SNHLY and CDR2 is FYNNEI. V was trimmed by 4 bases and J by 7 bases, leaving 13 bases between them. The CDR3 contains 13 residues. The CDR3 region has the DNA TGTGCCAGCAGTGTTGGCGCGGGAGGTGAAGCTTTCCTT. Amino acid sequence: CASSVGAGGEAFL.

This clonotype was seen at least ten times. V gene TRBV5-1 combines with J gene TRBJ1-5; TRBD1 might be the D (6 bases). CDR1 is SGHRS, CDR2 YFSETQ, per germline. The CDR3 contains 15 residues. The ends were cut back, 0 bases at V and 2 bases at J, with 9 bases in the middle. CDR3 residues: CASSLDRAGNQPQHF. The CDR3 DNA reads as TGCGCCAGCAGCTTGGACAGGGCGGGCAATCAGCCCCAGCATTTT.

This clonotype was observed many times. V is TRBV5-1 and J is TRBJ2-7; D is undetermined. The germline V and J ends were trimmed by 0 bases and 3 bases, with 10 bases remaining between them. CDR1 SGHRS and CDR2 YFSETQ come from the germline V gene. The CDR3 covers 14 residues. The CDR3 DNA is TGCGCCAGCAGCTTGGGGCAGGCCAGCTACGAGCAGTACTTC. Protein product: CASSLGQASYEQYF.

This clonotype has more than one count but fewer than ten. This chain connects TRBV5-1 to TRBJ1-1; D unresolved. With 4 bases removed from V and 1 base from J, the gap between germline ends came to 14 bases. The CDR3 is made up of 15 amino acids. The V gene's germline CDR1 is SGHRS and CDR2 YFSETQ. CDR3 loop: CASSRTQIGNTEAFF. CDR3 DNA: TGCGCCAGCAGCAGAACACAGATCGGGAACACTGAAGCTTTCTTT.

Comment on this clonotype: A much larger clone lies one base from this, so it may be a read error. This chain links TRBV6-2 or TRBV6-3 with TRBJ1-1, with D possibly being TRBD1 (5 bases). CDR1 is MNHEY, CDR2 SVGEGT, per germline. The CDR3 sequence is 13 residues long. V was cut by 6 bases and J by 10 bases, with 18 bases left in between. DNA for the CDR3: TGTGCCAGCAGAAAGACCCAGGGAGGGGTAGCTTTCTTT. This codes for CASRKTQGGVAFF.

The table lists this clonotype with many counts. The rearrangement links TRBV7-8 to TRBJ2-7; the match to TRBD2 covers 8 bases. Germline trimming cut 2 bases from V and 4 bases from J; bases unmatched to any gene: 7. The CDR3 is made up of 15 amino acids. Germline V gene lookup returns CDR1 SGHVS and CDR2 FQNEAQ. Here the CDR3 reads CASSLRAGASYEQYF. The CDR3 DNA reads as TGTGCCAGCAGCTTACGAGCGGGAGCTTCTTACGAGCAGTACTTC.

The V call is TRBV27, the J call TRBJ1-3; D may be TRBD1 (5 bases). Germline values: CDR1 MNHEY, CDR2 SMNVEV (reference sequence). CDR3 length: 16 residues. Trimming removed 6 bases at V and 1 base at J, with 16 bases between. CDR3 bases: TGTGCCAGCAGCCGAACCGGGGCGTTGTCTGGAAACACCATATATTTT. Translation: CASSRTGALSGNTIYF.

The rearrangement uses TRBV28 and TRBJ1-3; no firm D call. This CDR3 is 14 amino acids long. V was shortened by 4 bases and J by 9 bases, with 16 bases between the two germline ends. Germline V gives CDR1 MDHEN, CDR2 SYDVKM. The CDR3, as DNA: TGTGCCAGCAGTTCCCTGGGTCCCCCGGGCACCATATATTTT. Translating gives CASSSLGPPGTIYF.

The V and J genes are TRBV6-1 and TRBJ1-4; 9 bases agree with TRBD1. The germline gives CDR1 MNHNS, CDR2 SASEGT. Unmatched junction bases numbered 7, after V lost 6 bases and J lost 5 bases. This CDR3 is built from 15 residues. CDR3 in DNA: TGTGCCAGCAGAGCCTGGGGACAGGGAAATGAAAAACTGTTTTTT. It codes for CASRAWGQGNEKLFF.

The chain carries TRBV4-3 and TRBJ2-7; 8 nucleotides align to TRBD1. Trimming removed 0 bases from V and 0 bases from J; junction bases left unmatched: 1. This CDR3 is built from 15 residues. The germline V gene encodes CDR1 LGHNA and CDR2 YSLEER. The DNA for the CDR3 is TGCGCCAGCAGCCAAGAAGACAGGGGCTCCTACGAGCAGTACTTC. Protein: CASSQEDRGSYEQYF.

J is TRBJ2-7 and V is TRBV9, with D perhaps assigned TRBD1 or TRBD2 (6 bases each). Deletions cut 3 bases from V and 5 bases from J, with 24 bases between. Looked up from germline, CDR1 is SGDLS and CDR2 is YYNGEE. The CDR3 spans 17 residues. CDR3 DNA: TGTGCCAGCAGCGCAGGCTGGGGGGATCAGGGGTTGCACGAGCAGTACTTC. Protein: CASSAGWGDQGLHEQYF.

This clonotype has ten or more counts. The CDR3 region is CSAPLTPDGGRYGYTF. The DNA for the CDR3 is TGCAGTGCTCCACTTACTCCGGACGGAGGACGATATGGCTACACCTTC. V gene TRBV20-1 combines with J gene TRBJ1-2; D not certain. Trimming stripped 5 bases from V and 5 bases from J, with 24 bases between. This CDR3 is 16 amino acids long. Germline V gene sequence: CDR1 DFQATT, CDR2 SNEGSKA (reference sequence).

A word on this clonotype: The CDR3 ends on some other residue instead of the conserved phenylalanine or tryptophan, so this is likely a read error. The gene calls are TRBV30 and TRBJ1-2; unclear D gene. Per the germline V gene, CDR1 is GTSNPN and CDR2 is SVGIG (reference sequence). The ends were cut back, 2 bases at V and 4 bases at J, with 8 bases in the middle. The CDR3 is made up of 12 amino acids. CDR3 loop: CAWSRSSYGYTL. CDR3 bases: TGTGCCTGGAGTAGAAGTAGCTATGGCTACACCCTC.

This clonotype was picked up a small number of times. The chain employs TRBV20-1 and TRBJ2-7; TRBD2 matches at 7 bases. The J segment lost 0 bases and the V segment lost 3 bases, leaving 11 bases of the junction unmatched. This CDR3 has 16 amino acids. Germline V gives CDR1 DFQATT, CDR2 SNEGSKA (reference sequence). The CDR3 DNA is TGCAGTGCTAGGGGACTACCAAACGTGTACTCCTACGAGCAGTACTTC. It yields the protein CSARGLPNVYSYEQYF.

Ten or more counts support this clonotype. V gene TRBV27 combines with J gene TRBJ1-6; the D is unclear. CDR1 and CDR2 (germline): MNHEY, SMNVEV (reference sequence). The CDR3 is 13 residues long. V was clipped by 4 bases and J by 7 bases, with 8 bases between them. The CDR3 DNA reads TGTGCCAGCAGTTCCGGGAGGAATTCACCCCTCCACTTT. It encodes CASSSGRNSPLHF.

For this clonotype: Possible read error: a much larger clone is one base away. As the CDR3 is not closed by the conserved phenylalanine or tryptophan, this likely results from a read error. The gene calls are TRBV6-1 and TRBJ1-1; 8 bases fit TRBD1. Trimming at V came to 6 bases and at J to 9 bases, leaving 6 bases not matched to a gene. The germline gives CDR1 MNHNS, CDR2 SASEGT. The CDR3 length is 12 residues. The CDR3 nucleotides are TGTGCCAGCAGCCGCAGGGGGCGGAAAGCTTTCCTT. Translating it yields CASSRRGRKAFL.

This chain links TRBV20-1 with TRBJ2-3; 7 nucleotides line up with TRBD2. With V trimmed by 3 bases and J by 6 bases, 9 bases remained unmatched. Germline V gives CDR1 DFQATT, CDR2 SNEGSKA (reference sequence). There are 14 residues in the CDR3. CDR3: CSASRREIRDTQYF. The DNA of the CDR3 is TGCAGTGCTAGTCGGCGGGAGATAAGGGATACGCAGTATTTT.

This clonotype was observed a handful of times. V and J are TRBV5-1 and TRBJ1-5; D is perhaps TRBD1 (6 bases). The CDR3 length is 15 residues. Germline CDR1 and CDR2: SGHRS and YFSETQ. Trimming removed 3 bases at V and 8 bases at J, with 18 bases between. The CDR3 nucleotides are TGCGCCAGCAGCTGGGGGGGGCAGGGCGGGGAGCCCCAGCATTTT. Its translation is CASSWGGQGGEPQHF. Based on the CDR3 plus reference TRBV5-1 and TRBJ1-5, the full variable domain is KAGVTQTPRYLIKTRGQQVTLSCSPISGHRSVSWYQQTPGQGLQFLFEYFSETQRNKGNFPGRFSGRQFSNSRSEMNVSTLELGDSALYLCASSWGGQGGEPQHFGDGTRLSIL.

At least ten counts were recorded for this clonotype. The chain is built from TRBV15 and TRBJ2-5, with a weak D call TRBD1 (6 bases). CDR3 size: 14 residues. CDR1 is LNHNV and CDR2 is YYDKDF in the germline V gene (reference sequence). Trimming removed 5 bases at V and 4 bases at J, with 14 bases between. The CDR3 loop is CATSASGTPETQYF. The CDR3 DNA is TGTGCCACCAGCGCCTCCGGGACACCAGAGACCCAGTACTTC.

The chain uses TRBV20-1 and TRBJ2-1, with D hard to call. Trimming took off 1 base at V and 12 bases at J, with 19 bases between the two ends. The germline gives CDR1 DFQATT, CDR2 SNEGSKA (reference sequence). The CDR3 consists of 14 residues. The CDR3 loop is CSARAGTPKSLQFF. CDR3 in DNA: TGCAGTGCTAGAGCGGGTACGCCTAAGAGTTTGCAGTTCTTC.

In its sample, this clonotype was seen a few times. The rearrangement links TRBV7-8 to TRBJ1-3, with a weak D call TRBD1 (5 bases). Germline assignment: CDR1 SGHVS and CDR2 FQNEAQ. The CDR3 covers 15 residues. V was clipped by 8 bases and J by 1 base, with 15 bases between them. CDR3 residues: CASADRRGSGNTIYF. CDR3 bases: TGTGCCAGCGCCGACCGAAGGGGATCTGGAAACACCATATATTTT. The variable domain in full, completed from reference TRBV7-8 and TRBJ1-3, reads GAGVSQSPRYKVAKRGQDVALRCDPISGHVSLFWYQQALGQGPEFLTYFQNEAQLDKSGLPSDRFFAERPEGSVSTLKIQRTQQEDSAVYLCASADRRGSGNTIYFGEGSWLTVV.

This clonotype was seen ten or more times. The chain couples TRBV2 to TRBJ1-4; no firm D call. The CDR3 sequence is 14 residues long. Trimming removed 7 bases from V and 0 bases from J, with 9 bases in between. Per germline, CDR1 SNHLY and CDR2 FYNNEI. This chain's CDR3 is CASMKDTTNEKLFF. For the CDR3, the DNA is TGTGCCAGCATGAAAGACACAACTAATGAAAAACTGTTTTTT.

This chain joins TRBV5-1 and TRBJ2-7; the D gene is possibly TRBD1 (6 bases). Trimming took off 4 bases at V and 0 bases at J, with 11 bases between the two ends. Germline CDR1 reads SGHRS; CDR2 reads YFSETQ. The CDR3 contains 14 residues. The DNA of the CDR3 is TGCGCCAGCAGCATAGACAGGAGCTCCTACGAGCAGTACTTC. Its translation: CASSIDRSSYEQYF. Looking up the rest from reference TRBV5-1 and TRBJ2-7 gives the full variable domain: KAGVTQTPRYLIKTRGQQVTLSCSPISGHRSVSWYQQTPGQGLQFLFEYFSETQRNKGNFPGRFSGRQFSNSRSEMNVSTLELGDSALYLCASSIDRSSYEQYFGPGTRLTVT.

At least ten counts were recorded for this clonotype. J is TRBJ1-2 and V is TRBV29-1, with 9 positions matching TRBD1. Trimming removed 4 bases from V and 3 bases from J; junction bases left unmatched: 3. Looked up from germline, CDR1 is SQVTM and CDR2 is ANQGSEA. The length of the CDR3 is 13 residues. The CDR3 here is CSVGRDRDYGYTF. The CDR3 nucleotides read TGCAGCGTTGGGAGGGACAGGGACTATGGCTACACCTTC.

There are many counts of this clonotype. The V call is TRBV30, the J call TRBJ1-4; D gene unclear. V was trimmed by 2 bases and J by 10 bases, leaving 11 bases between them. This CDR3 spans 12 amino acids. CDR1 is GTSNPN and CDR2 is SVGIG in the germline V gene (reference sequence). CDR3 amino acids: CAWSRAELKLFF. The DNA of the CDR3 is TGTGCCTGGAGTCGGGCTGAACTAAAACTGTTTTTT. The variable domain in full, completed from reference TRBV30 and TRBJ1-4, reads SQTIHQWPATLVQPVGSPLSLECTVEGTSNPNLYWYRQAAGRGLQLLFYSVGIGQISSEVPQNLSASRPQDRQFILSSKKLLLSDSGFYLCAWSRAELKLFFGSGTQLSVL.

The CDR3 DNA sequence: TGTGCCAGCAGCATTAGACAGGTCCTCTACGAGCAGTACTTC. Protein sequence: CASSIRQVLYEQYF. The rearrangement links TRBV5-6 to TRBJ2-7; maybe TRBD1 (6 bases). CDR3 length: 14 amino acids. CDR1 is SGHDT, CDR2 YYEEEE, per germline. Trimming shortened V by 4 bases and J by 3 bases, and 14 bases separated the two germline ends.

The CDR3 DNA sequence: TGTGCCAGCAGACACAGGGAAATTGCTTTCTTT. This encodes CASRHREIAFF. V is TRBV6-1 and J is TRBJ1-1; D is perhaps TRBD1 (6 bases). The CDR3 has 11 amino acids. Germline V CDR1 and CDR2: MNHNS, SASEGT. Trimming stripped 6 bases from V and 11 bases from J, with 13 bases between.

At least ten counts were recorded for this clonotype. The rearrangement uses TRBV29-1 and TRBJ2-7; D is undetermined. The CDR3 extends over 12 amino acids. V gave up 0 bases and J gave up 3 bases, with 6 bases separating them. Germline values: CDR1 SQVTM, CDR2 ANQGSEA. This CDR3 is CSVEEKDYEQYF. CDR3 DNA: TGCAGCGTTGAAGAAAAGGACTACGAGCAGTACTTC.